Presented here are 8 T cell receptor beta chains from one specimen sequenced in a study of tumor and adjacent non-tumor tissue in lung cancer. The library came from three nested PCR rounds adapted from ARM-PCR protocols. TCRdb used MiXCR to reprocess the multiplex PCR reads, holding one entry per CDR3 protein. The table shows more than 55,000 distinct CDR3 sequences, with about 77% occurring only once. RNA was extracted from bulk tissue without any cell sorting. The normal lung tissue was taken more than 3 cm from the tumor edge. The sample comprised distant non-tumor lung tissue. Receptor source: a man aged 55-75 years with non-small cell lung cancer.

Note on this clonotype: Lacking the conserved final phenylalanine or tryptophan, this CDR3 likely reflects a read error. This chain joins TRBV29-1 and TRBJ2-7; D ambiguous. V lost 7 bases and J lost 5, with 15 bases in between. The CDR3 is made up of 12 amino acids. Germline loops: CDR1 SQVTM, CDR2 ANQGSEA. The chain's CDR3 is CSAEYSGDEQYL. CDR3 DNA: TGCAGCGCTGAGTACAGTGGGGACGAGCAGTACCTC.

This clonotype was detected ten times or more. V is TRBV6-2 or TRBV6-3 and J is TRBJ1-1; 8 positions match TRBD1. The V segment lost 6 bases and the J segment 7 bases; nucleotides outside the gene matches: 10. The CDR3 is 14 residues long. Germline lookup yields CDR1 MNHEY and CDR2 SVGEGT. The CDR3 DNA sequence: TGTGCCAGCAGCGCACACAACGGACAGGGTGAAGCTTTCTTT. Translation: CASSAHNGQGEAFF.

V usage is TRBV18 and J usage is TRBJ2-7; D call uncertain. V lost 4 bases and J 4 bases, leaving 11 bases between the germline ends. This CDR3 has 13 residues. Germline CDR1 and CDR2: KGHSH and LQKENI. Here the CDR3 reads CASSLLQVYEQYF. The CDR3 region has the DNA TGTGCCAGCTCACTACTGCAGGTTTACGAGCAGTACTTC.

V usage is TRBV5-6 and J usage is TRBJ1-6, with a tentative D call TRBD1 (6 bases). The CDR3 is 15 amino acids. V was pared by 6 bases and J by 11 bases, with 21 bases between. CDR1 and CDR2 from the germline V gene are SGHDT and YYEEEE. In nucleotides, the CDR3 is TGTGCCAGCAACTTAAGGCAGGGGAATGGACCACCCCTCCACTTT. This codes for CASNLRQGNGPPLHF.

With respect to this clonotype: The conserved phenylalanine or tryptophan is not found at the CDR3 terminus, so this likely reflects a read error. The DNA is left out, because the CDR3 cannot be placed on it with certainty; the CDR3 is given as TCRdb lists it. This chain connects TRBV4-2 to TRBJ2-2; TRBD2, as called in the table, went unchecked against the DNA. The germline V gene encodes CDR1 LGHNA and CDR2 YNFKEQ. The CDR3 is 16 residues long, ends included. The CDR3 loop reads CASSQESGTNTGELFI.

Comment on this clonotype: A much larger clone differs from this one at a single base, so this may be a read error. The rearrangement uses TRBV20-1 and TRBJ1-1; D may be TRBD1 (5 bases). The CDR3 is 15 amino acids. Germline-derived CDR1 and CDR2 are DFQATT and SNEGSKA (reference sequence). The CDR3 is CNAPNRIKMNTEAFF. As DNA, the CDR3 is TGCAATGCCCCGAACAGGATAAAAATGAACACTGAAGCTTTCTTT.

As regards this clonotype: At one boundary the junction diverges from the germline segment, which might be a read error. The V gene is TRBV11-1, the J gene TRBJ1-1; the D gene is possibly TRBD1 (6 bases). Germline V gene sequence: CDR1 SGHAT, CDR2 FQDESV (reference sequence). This CDR3 is 13 amino acids long. The CDR3: CASGLVPGAEASF. CDR3 nucleotide sequence: TGTGCCAGCGGTTTAGTGCCGGGGGCTGAAGCTTCCTTT. Using reference TRBV11-1 and TRBJ1-1 for the parts outside the CDR3, the full variable domain is EAEVAQSPRYKITEKSQAVAFWCDPISGHATLYWYRQILGQGPELLVQFQDESVVDDSQLPKDRFSAERLKGVDSTLKIQPAELGDSAMYLCASGLVPGAEASFGQGTRLTVV.

For this clonotype: A junction boundary mismatches the germline segment, possibly from a read error. The chain is built from TRBV4-2 and TRBJ2-3, with TRBD2 matching over 8 bases. This CDR3 spans 16 amino acids. CDR1 and CDR2 from the germline V gene are LGHNA and YNFKEQ. This CDR3 reads CASSRGGTSGTDTQYF. The DNA of the CDR3 is TGTGCCAGTAGCCGAGGAGGCACTAGCGGCACGGATACGCAGTATTTT.